The 18 T cell receptor beta chains presented below share a single source sample, sequenced in a study of long-term antiretroviral therapy in people with HIV (dated by TCRdb to 2021 to 2024). Sequencing of the TRB variable region was done with the immunoSEQ hsTCRB v3.0 assay at survey level resolution. TCRdb carries this immuneACCESS record with in-frame sequences only. Its versions omit some clonotypes, under half of them owing to an unresolved V gene in the studies checked, with the rest unexplained. Here the sample has approximately 28,000 clones; 80% to 85% occur a single time. About 11% of the sample is held by the ten biggest clonotypes. The source was unsorted PBMCs, collected 0.8 years before starting antiretroviral therapy. The receptor source for this set is a man younger than 30 with HIV.

The gene calls are TRBV29-1 and TRBJ1-2; D ambiguous. V was pared by 3 bases and J by 4 bases, with 9 bases between. Per germline, CDR1 SQVTM and CDR2 ANQGSEA. The CDR3 contains 12 residues. The CDR3 DNA is TGCAGCGTTGACAGTTACTTCTATGGCTACACCTTC. Residues: CSVDSYFYGYTF.

This chain links TRBV2 with TRBJ2-1, with D tentatively TRBD2 (6 bases). The CDR3 is 15 amino acids. Germline CDR1 reads SNHLY; CDR2 reads FYNNEI. Trimming stripped 8 bases from V and 3 bases from J, with 17 bases between. CDR3 residues: CASPGGRDFYNEQFF. CDR3 coding DNA: TGTGCCAGCCCTGGGGGACGGGACTTCTACAATGAGCAGTTCTTC.

J is TRBJ2-5 and V is TRBV14; 8 bases fit TRBD1. V shed 4 bases, J shed 4 bases, and the junction held 8 bases outside the gene matches. The CDR3 extends over 15 amino acids. Germline CDR1 SGHDN, CDR2 FVKESK. CDR3 nucleotide sequence: TGTGCCAGCAGCCCTAGGACAGGGAGTGGAGAGACCCAGTACTTC. Amino acids: CASSPRTGSGETQYF.

This chain uses TRBV10-3 with TRBJ2-1; 9 positions match TRBD2. The germline V gene has CDR1 ENHRY and CDR2 SYGVKD. The CDR3 loop spans 16 amino acids. V lost 3 bases, J lost 2 bases, and 5 bases stayed unmatched. The CDR3 nucleotides read TGTGCCATCAGTGAAGTGGCTAGCGGGACCTACAATGAGCAGTTCTTC. Its protein is CAISEVASGTYNEQFF.

The rearrangement joins TRBV28 to TRBJ1-2, with unresolved D. V lost 6 bases, J lost 4 bases, and 21 bases lay in between. Germline V gives CDR1 MDHEN, CDR2 SYDVKM. The CDR3 has 16 residues. The CDR3 sequence is CASRGLTVPTSYGYTF. The CDR3 DNA reads as TGTGCCAGCAGGGGATTAACGGTCCCGACGAGCTATGGCTACACCTTC.

V and J are TRBV19 and TRBJ1-2, with D perhaps matching TRBD1 (5 bases). The CDR3 runs to 16 residues. V gave up 2 bases and J gave up 6 bases, with 19 bases separating them. CDR1 LNHDA and CDR2 SQIVND come from the germline V gene (reference sequence). The DNA for the CDR3 is TGTGCCAGTAGTATATCGGGCGGCAGGGTGAACCATGGCTACACCTTC. Protein sequence: CASSISGGRVNHGYTF.

The chain recombines TRBV7-8 with TRBJ2-5, with TRBD2 matching 9 bases. This CDR3 spans 16 amino acids. V gave up 5 bases and J gave up 4 bases; unmatched junction bases: 11. From germline, CDR1 is SGHVS and CDR2 FQNEAQ. CDR3 bases: TGTGCCAGCAGCCGGGCGGGGGGGGCGTTGGGAGAGACCCAGTACTTC. This sequence encodes CASSRAGGALGETQYF.

The rearrangement joins TRBV5-5 to TRBJ2-2; D not resolved. V lost 0 bases and J 1 base, leaving 10 bases between the germline ends. The length of the CDR3 is 16 residues. CDR1 and CDR2 from the germline V gene are SGHKS and YYEKEE (reference sequence). CDR3 loop: CASSLGPVRNTGELFF. The CDR3 nucleotides read TGTGCCAGCAGCTTGGGTCCAGTCAGGAACACCGGGGAGCTGTTTTTT.

This rearrangement joins TRBV30 to TRBJ2-1; D call uncertain. The CDR3 spans 14 residues. The germline V gene encodes CDR1 GTSNPN and CDR2 SVGIG (reference sequence). V was shortened by 0 bases and J by 2 bases, with 8 bases between the two germline ends. This CDR3 reads CAWSVGLAYNEQFF. The CDR3 DNA is TGTGCCTGGAGTGTAGGCCTAGCCTACAATGAGCAGTTCTTC.

The chain carries TRBV7-2 and TRBJ2-3; 8 bases line up with TRBD2. This CDR3 is 15 amino acids long. CDR1 is SGHTA, CDR2 FQGNSA, per germline. The V gene end was trimmed by 5 bases and the J gene end by 1 base; junction bases not matched to a gene: 5. CDR3 DNA: TGTGCCAGCAGCCCGGATAGCGGGGGCACAGATACGCAGTATTTT. Its protein product is CASSPDSGGTDTQYF.

V is TRBV28 and J is TRBJ2-7; 7 bases are shared with TRBD2. The CDR3 length is 15 residues. V shed 6 bases, J shed 0 bases, and the junction held 8 bases outside the gene matches. In germline, CDR1 is MDHEN, CDR2 SYDVKM. The CDR3: CASRSLLALSYEQYF. The CDR3 bases are TGTGCCAGCAGAAGTTTACTAGCGCTCTCCTACGAGCAGTACTTC.

This clone was picked up a small number of times. J is TRBJ2-1 and V is TRBV5-1, with D perhaps assigned TRBD1 or TRBD2 (6 bases each). V lost 2 bases and J lost 7, with 13 bases in between. The CDR3 is 14 amino acids. Germline assignment: CDR1 SGHRS and CDR2 YFSETQ. The CDR3 protein is CASSLSGGRNEQFF. DNA for the CDR3: TGCGCCAGCAGCTTATCCGGGGGCAGGAATGAGCAGTTCTTC.

This sequence joins TRBV28 and TRBJ2-7; D remains ambiguous. This CDR3 spans 12 amino acids. From germline, CDR1 is MDHEN and CDR2 SYDVKM. Trimming cost V 2 bases and J 10 bases, with 12 bases left between them. The DNA for the CDR3 is TGTGCCAGCAGTTTACCTTCGAACATCCAGTACTTC. This codes for CASSLPSNIQYF. Full variable domain (missing parts from reference TRBV28 and TRBJ2-7): DVKVTQSSRYLVKRTGEKVFLECVQDMDHENMFWYRQDPGLGLRLIYFSYDVKMKEKGDIPEGYSVSREKKERFSLILESASTNQTSMYLCASSLPSNIQYFGPGTRLTVT.

The rearrangement links TRBV11-2 to TRBJ2-7; D remains unclear. Trimming took 5 bases from V and 0 from J, leaving 14 bases between them. From germline, CDR1 is SGHAT and CDR2 FQNNGV. The CDR3 is 15 amino acids. CDR3 residues: CASSPSRRSSYEQYF. The DNA of the CDR3 is TGTGCCAGCAGCCCGAGCAGGCGGAGCTCCTACGAGCAGTACTTC.

This clone has a single count. The CDR3 nucleotides are TGTGCCAGCTCACCTACAACAGGGGAACGACAGCCCCAGCATTTT. This encodes CASSPTTGERQPQHF. This rearrangement joins TRBV18 to TRBJ1-5; 7 bases are a match to TRBD1. This CDR3 spans 15 amino acids. Germline CDR1 is KGHSH and CDR2 is LQKENI. V was clipped by 3 bases and J by 7 bases; unmatched bases: 9.

This CDR3 is CASSRLGGGGEETQYF. CDR3 DNA sequence: TGCGCCAGCAGCCGCCTTGGGGGGGGCGGTGAGGAGACCCAGTACTTC. V gene TRBV5-1 combines with J gene TRBJ2-5, with D possibly TRBD2 on 7 matching bases. The CDR3 contains 16 residues. CDR1 and CDR2 from the germline V gene are SGHRS and YFSETQ. Between the trimmed V and J ends, which lost 4 bases and 5 bases, there was a span of 21 bases. The full variable domain, in which reference TRBV5-1 and TRBJ2-5 provide the parts outside the CDR3, is KAGVTQTPRYLIKTRGQQVTLSCSPISGHRSVSWYQQTPGQGLQFLFEYFSETQRNKGNFPGRFSGRQFSNSRSEMNVSTLELGDSALYLCASSRLGGGGEETQYFGPGTRLLVL.

The chain has TRBV18 and TRBJ2-1; TRBD2 might be the D (5 bases). This CDR3 is 18 amino acids long. Germline V lookup: CDR1 KGHSH, CDR2 LQKENI. V lost 1 base and J lost 0, with 16 bases in between. This CDR3 is CASSPLATLGNSYNEQFF. The CDR3 coding sequence is TGTGCCAGCTCACCACTGGCGACACTAGGAAACTCCTACAATGAGCAGTTCTTC.

This chain links TRBV5-1 with TRBJ2-5; 10 bases match TRBD1. CDR1 is SGHRS and CDR2 is YFSETQ in the germline V gene. This CDR3 is 14 amino acids long. V lost 4 bases and J lost 3; bases outside the gene matches: 3. CDR3 protein: CASSQGTGEETQYF. DNA of the CDR3: TGCGCCAGCAGCCAGGGGACAGGGGAAGAGACCCAGTACTTC.